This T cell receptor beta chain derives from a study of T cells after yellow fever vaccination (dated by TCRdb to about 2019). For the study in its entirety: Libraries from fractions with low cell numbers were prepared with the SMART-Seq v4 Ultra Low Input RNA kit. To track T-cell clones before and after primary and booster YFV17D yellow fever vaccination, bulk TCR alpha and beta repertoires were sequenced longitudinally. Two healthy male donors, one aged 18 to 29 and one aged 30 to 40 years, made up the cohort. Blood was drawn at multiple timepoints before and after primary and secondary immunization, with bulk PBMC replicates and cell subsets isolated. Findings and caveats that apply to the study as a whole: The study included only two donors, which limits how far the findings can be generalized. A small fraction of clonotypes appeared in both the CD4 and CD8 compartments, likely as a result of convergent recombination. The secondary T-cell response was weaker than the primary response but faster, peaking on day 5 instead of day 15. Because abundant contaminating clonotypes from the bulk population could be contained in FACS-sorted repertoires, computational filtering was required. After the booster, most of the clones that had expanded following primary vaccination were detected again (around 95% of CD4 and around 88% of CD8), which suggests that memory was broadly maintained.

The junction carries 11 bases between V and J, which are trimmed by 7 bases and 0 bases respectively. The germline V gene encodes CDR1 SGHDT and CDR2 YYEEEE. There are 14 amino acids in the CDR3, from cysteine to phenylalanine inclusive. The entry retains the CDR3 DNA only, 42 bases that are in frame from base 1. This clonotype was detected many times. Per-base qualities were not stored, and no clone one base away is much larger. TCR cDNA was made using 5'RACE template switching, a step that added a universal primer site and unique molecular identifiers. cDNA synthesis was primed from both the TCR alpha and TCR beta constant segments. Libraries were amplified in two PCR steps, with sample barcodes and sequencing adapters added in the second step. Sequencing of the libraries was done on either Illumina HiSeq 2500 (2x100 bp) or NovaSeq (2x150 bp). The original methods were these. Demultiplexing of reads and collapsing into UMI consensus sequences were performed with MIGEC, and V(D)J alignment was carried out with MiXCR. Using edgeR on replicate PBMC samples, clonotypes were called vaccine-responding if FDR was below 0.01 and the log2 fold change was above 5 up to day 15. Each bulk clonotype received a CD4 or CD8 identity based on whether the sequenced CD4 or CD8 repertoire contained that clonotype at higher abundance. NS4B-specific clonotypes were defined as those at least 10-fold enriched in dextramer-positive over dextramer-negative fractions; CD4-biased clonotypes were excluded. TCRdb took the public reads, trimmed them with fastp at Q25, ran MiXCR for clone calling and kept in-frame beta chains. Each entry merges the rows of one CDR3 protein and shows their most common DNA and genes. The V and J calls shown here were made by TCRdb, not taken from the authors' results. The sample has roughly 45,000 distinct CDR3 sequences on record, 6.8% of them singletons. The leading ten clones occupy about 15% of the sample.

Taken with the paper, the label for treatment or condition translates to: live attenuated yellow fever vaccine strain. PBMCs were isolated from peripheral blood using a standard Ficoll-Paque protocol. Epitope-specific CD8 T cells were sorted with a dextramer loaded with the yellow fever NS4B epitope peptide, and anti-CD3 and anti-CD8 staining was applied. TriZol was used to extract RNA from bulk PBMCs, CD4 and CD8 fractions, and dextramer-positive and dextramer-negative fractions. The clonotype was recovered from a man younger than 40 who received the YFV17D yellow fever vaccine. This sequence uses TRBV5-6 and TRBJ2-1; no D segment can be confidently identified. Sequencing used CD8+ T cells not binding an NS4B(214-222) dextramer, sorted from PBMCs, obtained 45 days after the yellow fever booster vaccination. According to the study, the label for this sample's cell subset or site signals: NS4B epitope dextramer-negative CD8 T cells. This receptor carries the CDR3 CASDGRNSYNEQFF. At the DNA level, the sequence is TGTGCCAGCGATGGCCGAAACTCCTACAATGAGCAGTTCTTC.